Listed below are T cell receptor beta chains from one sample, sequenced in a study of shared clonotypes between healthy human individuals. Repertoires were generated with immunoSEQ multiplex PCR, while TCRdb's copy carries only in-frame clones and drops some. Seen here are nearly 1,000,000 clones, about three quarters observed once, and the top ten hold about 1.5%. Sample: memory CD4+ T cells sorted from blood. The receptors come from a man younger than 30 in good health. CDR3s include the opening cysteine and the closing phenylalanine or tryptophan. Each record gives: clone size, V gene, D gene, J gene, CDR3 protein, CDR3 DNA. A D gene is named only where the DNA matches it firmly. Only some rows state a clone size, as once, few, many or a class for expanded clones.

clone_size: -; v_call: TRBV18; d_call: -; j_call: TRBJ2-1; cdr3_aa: CASSPSANEQFF; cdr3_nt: TGTGCCAGCTCACCATCAGCTAATGAGCAGTTCTTC
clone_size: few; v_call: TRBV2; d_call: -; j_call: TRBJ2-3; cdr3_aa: CASRINSFPDTQYF; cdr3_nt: TGTGCCAGCAGGATCAATAGTTTCCCAGATACGCAGTATTTT
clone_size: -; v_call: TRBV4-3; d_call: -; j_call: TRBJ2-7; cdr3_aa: CASSQDPGSSYEQYF; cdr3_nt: TGCGCCAGCAGCCAAGATCCAGGGTCCTCCTACGAGCAGTACTTC
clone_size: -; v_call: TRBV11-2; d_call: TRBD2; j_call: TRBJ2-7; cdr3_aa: CASSPRTSGRAVGEQYF; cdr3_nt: TGTGCCAGCAGCCCCCGGACTAGCGGGAGGGCCGTCGGCGAGCAGTACTTC
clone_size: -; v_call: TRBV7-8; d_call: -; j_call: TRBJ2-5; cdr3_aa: CASSQIETQYF; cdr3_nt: TGTGCCAGCAGCCAGATTGAGACCCAGTACTTC
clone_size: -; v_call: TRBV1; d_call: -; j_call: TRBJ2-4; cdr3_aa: CTSSPGTGDAKNIQYF; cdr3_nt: TGCACCAGCAGCCCAGGGACAGGGGATGCCAAAAACATTCAGTACTTC
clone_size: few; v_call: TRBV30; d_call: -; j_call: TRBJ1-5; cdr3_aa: CAWSVERRQPQHF; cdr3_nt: TGTGCCTGGAGTGTAGAGAGAAGGCAGCCCCAGCATTTT
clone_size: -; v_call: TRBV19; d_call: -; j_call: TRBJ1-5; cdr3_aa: CASSVNRAGNQPQHF; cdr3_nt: TGTGCCAGTAGCGTCAACAGGGCTGGCAATCAGCCCCAGCATTTT
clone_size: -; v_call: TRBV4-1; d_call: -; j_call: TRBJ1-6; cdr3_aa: CASSLSLEASYNSPLHF; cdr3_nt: TGCGCCAGCAGCCTTTCCCTCGAGGCTTCCTATAATTCACCCCTCCACTTT
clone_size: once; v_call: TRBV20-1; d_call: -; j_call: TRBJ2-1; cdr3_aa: CSASAYNEQFF; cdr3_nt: TGCAGTGCTAGCGCTTACAATGAGCAGTTCTTC
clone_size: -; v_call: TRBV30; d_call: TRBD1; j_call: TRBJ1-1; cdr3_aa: CAWSRDRGTEAFF; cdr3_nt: TGTGCCTGGAGTAGGGACAGGGGCACTGAAGCTTTCTTT
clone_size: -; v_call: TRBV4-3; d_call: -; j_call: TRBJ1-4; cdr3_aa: CASSQDWASNEKLFF; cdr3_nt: TGCGCCAGCAGCCAAGATTGGGCTTCTAATGAAAAACTGTTTTTT
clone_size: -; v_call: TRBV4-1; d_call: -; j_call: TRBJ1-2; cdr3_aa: CASSQAQGWDYGYTF; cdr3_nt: TGCGCCAGCAGCCAAGCACAGGGTTGGGACTATGGCTACACCTTC
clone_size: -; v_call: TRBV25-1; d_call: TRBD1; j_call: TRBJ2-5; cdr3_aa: CASRSQGAETQYF; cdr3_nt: TGTGCCAGCAGGAGTCAGGGGGCGGAGACCCAGTACTTC
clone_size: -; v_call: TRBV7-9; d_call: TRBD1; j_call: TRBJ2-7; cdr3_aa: CASSLGSGGIDEQYF; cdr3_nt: TGTGCCAGCAGCTTAGGGTCAGGGGGCATCGACGAGCAGTACTTC
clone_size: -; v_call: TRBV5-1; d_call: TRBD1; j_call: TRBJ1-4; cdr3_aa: CASSYSQGANEKLFF; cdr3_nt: TGCGCCAGCAGCTACTCACAGGGGGCAAATGAAAAACTGTTTTTT
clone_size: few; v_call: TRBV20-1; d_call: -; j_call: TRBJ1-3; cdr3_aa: CSRDRANTIYF; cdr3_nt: TGCAGTCGGGATCGCGCAAACACCATATATTTT
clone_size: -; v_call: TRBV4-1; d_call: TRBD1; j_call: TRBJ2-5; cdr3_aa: CASSQSTVGQGETQYF; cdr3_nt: TGCGCCAGCAGCCAATCCACCGTAGGACAGGGGGAGACCCAGTACTTC
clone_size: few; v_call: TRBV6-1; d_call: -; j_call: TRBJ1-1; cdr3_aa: CASSEGIWAEAFF; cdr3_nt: TGTGCCAGCAGTGAAGGGATTTGGGCTGAAGCTTTCTTT
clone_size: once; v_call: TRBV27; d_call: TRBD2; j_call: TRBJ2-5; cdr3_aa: CATKLGTKQETQYF; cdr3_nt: TGTGCCACTAAACTCGGGACTAAACAAGAGACCCAGTACTTC
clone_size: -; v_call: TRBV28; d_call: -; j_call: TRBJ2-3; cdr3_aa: CASSLRGQTHTDTQYF; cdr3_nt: TGTGCCAGCAGTTTACGCGGACAGACGCACACAGATACGCAGTATTTT
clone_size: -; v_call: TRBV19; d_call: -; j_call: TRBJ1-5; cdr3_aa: CASSIAANSNQPQHF; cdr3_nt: TGTGCCAGTAGTATTGCAGCTAATAGCAATCAGCCCCAGCATTTT
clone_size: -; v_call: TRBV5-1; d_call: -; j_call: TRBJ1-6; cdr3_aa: CASSSDGFNSPLHF; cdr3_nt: TGCGCCAGCAGCTCGGACGGATTTAATTCACCCCTCCACTTT
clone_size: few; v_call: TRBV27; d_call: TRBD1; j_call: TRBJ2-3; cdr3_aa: CASSSPGQRTDTQYF; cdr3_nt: TGTGCCAGCAGTTCTCCGGGACAGAGGACAGATACGCAGTATTTT
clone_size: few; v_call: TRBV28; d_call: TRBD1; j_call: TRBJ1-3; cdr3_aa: CASSPSTGGGNTIYF; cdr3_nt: TGTGCCAGCAGTCCGTCTACAGGGGGGGGAAACACCATATATTTT
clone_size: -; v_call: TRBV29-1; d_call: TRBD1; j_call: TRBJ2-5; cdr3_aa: CSVVVNRGETQYF; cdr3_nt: TGCAGCGTTGTCGTTAACAGGGGTGAGACCCAGTACTTC
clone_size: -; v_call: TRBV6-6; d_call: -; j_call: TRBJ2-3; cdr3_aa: CASSYAGTDTQYF; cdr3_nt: TGTGCCAGCAGTTACGCAGGCACAGATACGCAGTATTTT
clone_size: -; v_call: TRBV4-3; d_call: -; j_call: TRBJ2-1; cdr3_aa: CASSPDRYDEQFF; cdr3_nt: TGCGCCAGCAGCCCGGACCGTTACGATGAGCAGTTCTTC
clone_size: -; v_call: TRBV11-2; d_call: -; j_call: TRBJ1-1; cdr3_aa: CASSTQGGAEAFF; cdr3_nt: TGTGCCAGCAGCACGCAAGGGGGGGCTGAAGCTTTCTTT
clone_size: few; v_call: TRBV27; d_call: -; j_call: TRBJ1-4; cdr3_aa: CASSSLRGEGEKLFF; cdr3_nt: TGTGCCAGCAGTTCTTTAAGAGGGGAGGGTGAAAAACTGTTTTTT
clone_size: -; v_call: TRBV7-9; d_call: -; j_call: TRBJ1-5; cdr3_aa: CASSLQGISAQHF; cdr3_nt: TGTGCCAGCAGCTTACAAGGAATCAGCGCCCAGCATTTT
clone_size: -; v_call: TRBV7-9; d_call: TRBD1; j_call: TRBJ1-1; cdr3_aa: CASSAQDRAGTEAFF; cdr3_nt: TGTGCCAGCAGCGCCCAGGACAGGGCGGGAACTGAAGCTTTCTTT
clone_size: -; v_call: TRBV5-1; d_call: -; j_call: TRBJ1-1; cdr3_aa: CASSLNVDGTEAFF; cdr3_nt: TGCGCCAGCAGCTTAAACGTGGACGGCACTGAAGCTTTCTTT
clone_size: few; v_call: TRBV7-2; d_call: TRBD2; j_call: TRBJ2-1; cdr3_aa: CASSREGTSGARGEQFF; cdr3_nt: TGTGCCAGCAGCCGAGAAGGGACTAGCGGGGCCCGGGGGGAGCAGTTCTTC
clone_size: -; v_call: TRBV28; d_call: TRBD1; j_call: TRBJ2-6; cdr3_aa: CASTPGGSGANVLTF; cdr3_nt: TGTGCCAGCACTCCAGGGGGCTCTGGGGCCAACGTCCTGACTTTC
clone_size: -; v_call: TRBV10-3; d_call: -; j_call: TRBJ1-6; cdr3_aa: CAIRGSVDSPLHF; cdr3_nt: TGTGCCATCAGGGGATCTGTCGATTCACCCCTCCACTTT
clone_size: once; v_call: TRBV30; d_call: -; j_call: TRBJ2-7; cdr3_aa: CALDPFQGYEQYF; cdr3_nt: TGTGCCTTGGACCCCTTCCAGGGCTACGAGCAGTACTTC
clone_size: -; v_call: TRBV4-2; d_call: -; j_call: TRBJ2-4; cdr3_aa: CASSQDSRTVQAKNIQYF; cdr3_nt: TGTGCCAGCAGCCAAGATTCACGGACAGTGCAGGCCAAAAACATTCAGTACTTC
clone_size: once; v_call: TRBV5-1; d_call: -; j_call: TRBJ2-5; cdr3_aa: CASSGSGFQETQYF; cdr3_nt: TGCGCCAGCAGCGGCAGCGGATTCCAAGAGACCCAGTACTTC
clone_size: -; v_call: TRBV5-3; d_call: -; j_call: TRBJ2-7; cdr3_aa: CARSLERKPPTYEQYF; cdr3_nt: TGTGCCAGAAGCTTGGAAAGGAAGCCCCCCACCTACGAGCAGTACTTC